The 10 T cell receptor beta chains below were found in one sample sequenced in a study of blood T cell repertoires in COVID-19. Libraries were prepared by immunoSEQ multiplex PCR; TCRdb keeps only in-frame clonotypes and omits some of them. The sample lists some 250,000 clones; roughly 87% were seen once. Sequenced: peripheral blood. The receptors were sampled from a man between 60 and 75 years old who had recovered from COVID-19.

V usage is TRBV23-1 and J usage is TRBJ2-7; 7 nucleotides align to TRBD1. TRBV23-1 is flagged as an ORF with uncertain function. This CDR3 has 16 residues. Losses at the gene ends were 0 bases for V and 6 bases for J; bases not matched to a gene: 11. CDR3 bases: TGCGCCAGCAGTCAATCCCGGCAGGGGGTATCAGGCGAGCAGTACGTC. It encodes CASSQSRQGVSGEQYV.

This rearrangement joins TRBV5-1 to TRBJ2-1; 9 nucleotides agree with TRBD1. CDR1 SGHRS and CDR2 YFSETQ come from the germline V gene. Trimming took 4 bases from V and 5 from J; bases not matched to a gene: 7. The CDR3 consists of 15 residues. DNA for the CDR3: TGCGCCAGCAGCCCGGGGGACAGGGCCCACAATGAGCAGTTCTTC. Amino acids: CASSPGDRAHNEQFF. Together with reference TRBV5-1 and TRBJ2-1, the CDR3 gives the full variable domain: KAGVTQTPRYLIKTRGQQVTLSCSPISGHRSVSWYQQTPGQGLQFLFEYFSETQRNKGNFPGRFSGRQFSNSRSEMNVSTLELGDSALYLCASSPGDRAHNEQFFGPGTRLTVL.

This clone was counted a single time. The genes are TRBV24-1 and TRBJ1-1; D is ambiguous. The CDR3 length is 14 residues. Deletions cut 5 bases from V and 2 bases from J, with 11 bases between. Germline CDR1 is KGHDR and CDR2 is SFDVKD. The CDR3 DNA follows: TGTGCCACCAGTGGAGGGCTTTTAAACACTGAAGCTTTCTTT. Its translation is CATSGGLLNTEAFF.

The chain joins TRBV5-6 to TRBJ2-5; TRBD2 might be the D (6 bases). The germline V and J ends were trimmed by 1 base and 4 bases, with 11 bases remaining between them. This CDR3 spans 14 amino acids. The germline CDR1 and CDR2 sequences are SGHDT and YYEEEE. CDR3 DNA sequence: TGTGCCAGCAGCTTGTATTCGGGGGTAGAGACCCAGTACTTC. It yields the protein CASSLYSGVETQYF.

The chain joins TRBV6-4 to TRBJ1-3; D unresolved. Germline lookup yields CDR1 MRHNA and CDR2 SNTAGT. Trimming pared 2 bases from V and 2 bases from J, leaving 7 bases between. The CDR3 length is 14 residues. The CDR3 DNA reads as TGTGCCAGCAGTGACCCAGTCCCTGGAAACACCATATATTTT. Translation gives CASSDPVPGNTIYF.

The V and J genes are TRBV18 and TRBJ1-2; D perhaps matches TRBD1 (6 bases). The CDR3 is 17 amino acids. V lost 4 bases, J lost 2 bases, and 20 bases lay in between. Germline V gives CDR1 KGHSH, CDR2 LQKENI. The CDR3 spells CASSRRSLGGSNYGYTF. In DNA form, the CDR3 reads TGTGCCAGCTCACGTCGTTCCCTTGGGGGCTCCAACTATGGCTACACCTTC.

V usage is TRBV19 and J usage is TRBJ2-1; TRBD2 matches at 13 bases. CDR3 length equals 14 residues. Unmatched junction bases numbered 4, after V lost 7 bases and J lost 7 bases. Germline assignment: CDR1 LNHDA and CDR2 SQIVND (reference sequence). The CDR3 here is CASKTSGGRNEQFF. For the CDR3, the DNA is TGTGCCAGTAAGACTAGCGGGGGGCGGAATGAGCAGTTCTTC.

The V gene is TRBV7-2, the J gene TRBJ1-2, with 9 bases aligning to TRBD1. The germline V gene encodes CDR1 SGHTA and CDR2 FQGNSA. The trim removed 6 bases at V and 5 bases at J, leaving 7 bases unmatched. The CDR3 covers 14 residues. Here the CDR3 reads CASSYDRGRYGYTF. As DNA, the CDR3 is TGTGCCAGCAGTTACGACAGGGGGAGATATGGCTACACCTTC. The entire variable domain, with the rest obtained from reference TRBV7-2 and TRBJ1-2, is as follows: GAGVSQSPSNKVTEKGKDVELRCDPISGHTALYWYRQSLGQGLEFLIYFQGNSAPDKSGLPSDRFSAERTGGSVSTLTIQRTQQEDSAVYLCASSYDRGRYGYTFGSGTRLTVV.

The rearrangement joins TRBV25-1 to TRBJ2-2, with D unresolved. CDR1 and CDR2 from the germline V gene are MGHDK and SYGVNS. V lost 5 bases, J lost 8 bases, and 15 bases lay in between. The CDR3 runs to 14 residues. CDR3 in amino acids: CASSLISPPGELFF. In DNA form, the CDR3 reads TGTGCCAGCAGTTTAATATCCCCCCCTGGGGAGCTGTTTTTT.

V usage is TRBV6-2 or TRBV6-3 and J usage is TRBJ2-1; 7 bases align to TRBD2. Germline V gene sequence: CDR1 MNHEY, CDR2 SVGEGT. The CDR3 contains 16 residues. V lost 0 bases and J lost 3; bases outside the gene matches: 5. CDR3 region: CASSYSNLAVYNEQFF. In DNA form, the CDR3 reads TGTGCCAGCAGTTACTCCAATCTAGCGGTCTACAATGAGCAGTTCTTC.